This T cell receptor (beta chain) was sequenced during a study of Ad26.COV2.S vaccination and SARS-CoV-2 variants. Study outcomes and limitations: Vaccine and placebo recipients had comparable breadth of non-spike TCRs. There was a possibility that the TCR breadth and depth analyses underestimated total T cell responses. Reports say spike-specific CD8+ and CD4+ T cell responses covered substantial breadth after vaccination.

On this clone itself: Its antigen is not identified.

Germline CDR1 reads SNHLY; CDR2 reads FYNNEI. Trimming removed 4 bases from V and 6 bases from J; junction bases left unmatched: 0. This CDR3 is built from 14 residues. Produced via immunoSEQ multiplex PCR; TCRdb's table is partial and in-frame only. The sample holds approximately 400,000 clones, around 92% seen once. J is TRBJ2-1 and V is TRBV2, with 13 bases aligning to TRBD2. The sequenced sample was peripheral blood, obtained after recovery from COVID-19. The TCR comes from a human donor who had recovered from COVID-19. In DNA, the CDR3 is TGTGCCAGCAGTGGGACTAGCGGGGGCAATGAGCAGTTCTTC. It codes for CASSGTSGGNEQFF.